This T cell receptor beta chain is drawn from a study of radiation and T cells in renal cell carcinoma. Overall study: Nephrectomy followed 15 Gy stereotactic body radiation by 4 weeks.

Trimming cost V 5 bases and J 2 bases, with 6 bases left between them. The V gene's germline CDR1 is SGHNT and CDR2 YENEEA. The CDR3 sequence is 13 residues long. Noted time point: baseline pretreatment blood. Described treatment: 15 Gy SBRT to primary tumor, nephrectomy 4 weeks later. Radiation-treated patients gave blood at baseline, week 2 and week 4. In the case of this clone: Antigen specificity is unknown.

Findings of the study overall: Top tumor clonotypes rose in blood 2 weeks post-radiation, then contracted.

Using immunoSEQ multiplex PCR, the repertoire was profiled, and TCRdb retains in-frame clones only, with some absent. The data contain 100,000 to 150,000 clones, about four fifths of them singletons. The J gene is TRBJ2-2, the V gene TRBV11-3, with D unclear. This specimen consisted of blood, obtained from a patient whose treatment included radiotherapy and nephrectomy. The TCR sequence derives from a woman aged 55-70 years with renal cell carcinoma. CDR3 amino acids: CASSRANTGELFF. In DNA form, the CDR3 reads TGTGCCAGCAGCCGCGCAAACACCGGGGAGCTGTTTTTT.